The 11 T cell receptor beta chains presented below share a single source sample, sequenced in a study of blood T cells in healthy people across ages. With a J-beta primer mix and a sample-barcoded 5' primer, a second PCR ran about 6 to 11 cycles. TCRdb analysed the 5' RACE reads with MiXCR anew, one entry per CDR3 protein. This sample has 800,000 to 950,000 distinct CDR3 sequences, with roughly 34% found just once. Sequenced: blood. The receptor set was obtained from a man between 18 and 35 years old in good health.

This chain joins TRBV18 and TRBJ1-1, with TRBD1 as a possible D gene (5 bases). This CDR3 region has 14 residues. V was clipped by 6 bases and J by 8 bases, with 19 bases between them. In germline, CDR1 is KGHSH, CDR2 LQKENI. The CDR3 protein is CASSLGRERTEAFF. CDR3 DNA: TGTGCCAGCTCCTTGGGCAGGGAAAGGACCGAAGCTTTCTTT.

With respect to this clonotype: Just one base apart from a much larger clone, this may be a read error. The V and J genes are TRBV20-1 and TRBJ2-5, with D unresolved. The CDR3 totals 14 residues. CDR1 and CDR2 (germline): DFQATT, SNEGSKA (reference sequence). V dropped 7 bases and J dropped 6 bases, with 21 bases sitting between them. CDR3 bases: TGCAGTGTTAGGCCCAGTGTCGGAGTCAAGACCCAGTACTTC. Translation gives CSVRPSVGVKTQYF.

A few counts support this clonotype. The chain links TRBV29-1 to TRBJ2-7; D is ambiguous. The CDR3 sequence is 14 residues long. Per the germline V gene, CDR1 is SQVTM and CDR2 is ANQGSEA. Trimming stripped 8 bases from V and 2 bases from J, with 19 bases between. CDR3 sequence (DNA): TGCAGCATCCGCCGCGGCCCGCCGACCTACGAGCAGTACTTC. Its protein is CSIRRGPPTYEQYF.

This chain joins TRBV20-1 and TRBJ2-3, with TRBD2 matching 12 bases. CDR3 length equals 16 residues. CDR1 and CDR2 from the germline V gene are DFQATT and SNEGSKA (reference sequence). V was clipped by 3 bases and J by 2 bases; unmatched bases: 6. The CDR3, as DNA: TGCAGTGCTAGGGCCCGGACTAGCGGGGTCACAGATACGCAGTATTTT. Its translation is CSARARTSGVTDTQYF.

This clonotype has a count of ten or more. CDR3 nucleotide sequence: TGTGCCAGCAGTCCTAGAAGGACCGGGCCAGATACGCAGTATTTT. Amino acid sequence: CASSPRRTGPDTQYF. The V gene is TRBV12-3 or TRBV12-4, the J gene TRBJ2-3; D gene uncertain. Trimming left V 5 bases short and J 4 bases short, with 16 bases between. The CDR3 length is 15 residues.

The CDR3 coding sequence is TGCGCCAGCAGCCAGTCTAGCGGGTACCAAGAGACCCAGTACTTC. Translating it yields CASSQSSGYQETQYF. The chain has TRBV4-1 and TRBJ2-5, with 8 bases that match TRBD2. V dropped 3 bases and J dropped 0; count of bases not matched to a gene: 3. CDR1 and CDR2 from the germline V gene are MGHRA and YSYEKL. The CDR3 spans 15 residues.

This clonotype was counted only a few times. The V and J genes are TRBV6-2 or TRBV6-3 and TRBJ2-4, with D uncertain. Trimming removed 11 bases at V and 13 bases at J, with 21 bases between. CDR3 length: 12 amino acids. Germline V gives CDR1 MNHEY, CDR2 SVGEGT. The CDR3 region is CAVGWAYNEQYF. CDR3 nucleotide sequence: TGTGCCGTAGGCTGGGCCTACAATGAGCAGTACTTC.

This chain uses TRBV28 with TRBJ2-2, with D perhaps matching TRBD1 or TRBD2 (6 bases each). The germline V gene encodes CDR1 MDHEN and CDR2 SYDVKM. The CDR3 is 15 residues long. Trimming shortened V by 3 bases and J by 10 bases, and 18 bases separated the two germline ends. The CDR3 nucleotides are TGTGCCAGCAGTTTGAAGCAGGGGAGGTTGGAGGAGCTGTTTTTT. Protein product: CASSLKQGRLEELFF.

This clonotype was picked up many times. V usage is TRBV29-1 and J usage is TRBJ2-1, with TRBD2 matching 8 bases. The CDR3 length is 13 residues. V lost 6 bases to trimming and J lost 9 bases; unmatched junction nucleotides: 10. Germline CDR1 is SQVTM and CDR2 is ANQGSEA. The CDR3 DNA is TGCAGCGTGTTAAGCGGGGGATCTGGTGAGCAGTTCTTC. This sequence encodes CSVLSGGSGEQFF.

CDR3 DNA: TGCGCCAGCAGCTTGGAGGGTACCGGGACTAACTATGGCTACACCTTC. This codes for CASSLEGTGTNYGYTF. The chain is built from TRBV5-1 and TRBJ1-2, with D hard to call. With 0 bases removed from V and 0 bases from J, the gap between germline ends came to 12 bases. The CDR3 consists of 16 residues. In germline, CDR1 is SGHRS, CDR2 YFSETQ.

This chain joins TRBV5-6 and TRBJ1-2; 9 positions match TRBD1. J lost 4 bases, V lost 4 bases, and 8 bases had no gene match. The CDR3 contains 15 residues. CDR1 SGHDT and CDR2 YYEEEE come from the germline V gene. The CDR3 nucleotides read TGTGCCAGCAGCGGGGGGACAGGGCTCCTCTATGGCTACACCTTC. The encoded protein is CASSGGTGLLYGYTF. The whole variable domain, filled in from reference TRBV5-6 and TRBJ1-2, reads DAGVTQSPTHLIKTRGQQVTLRCSPKSGHDTVSWYQQALGQGPQFIFQYYEEEERQRGNFPDRFSGHQFPNYSSELNVNALLLGDSALYLCASSGGTGLLYGYTFGSGTRLTVV.